This T cell receptor (beta chain) stems from a study of memory CD4+ T cells and cytomegalovirus serostatus. The repertoire was sequenced with immunoSEQ multiplex PCR; TCRdb's copy has only in-frame clones and lacks some. The sample contains 55,000 to 75,000 clones, around 83% of which appear only once. Germline CDR1 and CDR2: ENHRY and SYGVKD. Losses at the gene ends were 7 bases for V and 8 bases for J; bases not matched to a gene: 5. This CDR3 has 14 residues. The sort gate was single viable CD3+CD4+CD8-CD45RO+ cells for memory CD4+ T cells. V usage is TRBV10-3 and J usage is TRBJ2-1; 13 bases map to TRBD2. Sequencing used memory CD4+ T cells from blood. This TCR was sampled from an adult in good health and CMV-seronegative. CDR3 sequence (DNA): TGTGCCATCAAAGGGACTAGCGGGGTAGATGAGCAGTTCTTC. Its protein is CAIKGTSGVDEQFF.